The entry that follows covers one TCR beta chain sequence. The sample originates from a study of blood T cells in healthy people across ages. Overall study: The capture of about one barcoded beta molecule per two T cells was achieved by template switching.

Trimming took 1 base from V and 4 from J, leaving 13 bases between them. Germline assignment: CDR1 PRHDT and CDR2 FYEKMQ (reference sequence). This CDR3 contains 15 residues. The authors extracted at least 5 micrograms of total RNA per sample. Sample-barcoded 5' priming and a J-beta primer mix drove a second PCR of roughly 7 to 11 cycles. Each sample provided no less than 2.5 million CDR3-containing paired-end reads. TCRdb ran MiXCR on the 5' RACE reads and lists one entry per CDR3 protein. Of some 700,000 distinct CDR3 sequences detected, roughly 45% appear once; the ten largest clones hold 20%. The sample taken for sequencing was blood. This TCR came from a woman aged 60-70 years in good health. The V and J genes are TRBV13 and TRBJ1-2; tentative D call: TRBD1 (5 bases). The CDR3 bases are TGTGCCAGCAGCTTAGATAACGACAGATTCTATGGCTACACCTTC. Residues: CASSLDNDRFYGYTF.